The 21 T cell receptor beta chains below all came from one sample that was sequenced in a study of T cell responses to AZD1222 COVID-19 vaccine. Generated by immunoSEQ multiplex PCR, the TCRdb table keeps only in-frame clones and is missing some. The repertoire holds tens of thousands of clones, with about nine tenths as singletons. The material sequenced was peripheral blood, taken 28 days after the second AZD1222 dose. These TCRs come from an adult who received the AZD1222 COVID-19 vaccine.

V is TRBV5-1 and J is TRBJ1-3; no definite D call. The CDR3 is 15 amino acids. The germline CDR1 and CDR2 sequences are SGHRS and YFSETQ. V lost 2 bases and J lost 0, with 9 bases in between. The CDR3 loop reads CASSLQPGSGNTIYF. In DNA, the CDR3 is TGCGCCAGCAGCTTACAACCAGGCTCTGGAAACACCATATATTTT.

This clone was seen only a few times. This chain uses TRBV27 with TRBJ2-7; D is uncertain. The CDR3 length is 15 residues. Germline CDR1 and CDR2: MNHEY and SMNVEV (reference sequence). Between the trimmed V and J ends, which lost 0 bases and 2 bases, there was a span of 11 bases. CDR3 in DNA: TGTGCCAGCAGTTTATCGCGAGACCCGACCTACGAGCAGTACTTC. It specifies CASSLSRDPTYEQYF.

The chain is built from TRBV7-3 and TRBJ2-2, with D perhaps TRBD1 or TRBD2 (5 bases each). In germline, CDR1 is SGHTA, CDR2 FQGTGA. Trimming removed 1 base from V and 4 bases from J, with 16 bases in between. The CDR3 is made up of 17 amino acids. DNA for the CDR3: TGTGCCAGCAGCTTAAGTGGCAGGGAAGGGACCACCGGGGAGCTGTTTTTT. Protein product: CASSLSGREGTTGELFF.

This chain links TRBV2 with TRBJ1-2, with a weak D call TRBD1 (6 bases). CDR1 and CDR2 (germline): SNHLY, FYNNEI. The CDR3 is 13 amino acids. Trimming stripped 3 bases from V and 8 bases from J, with 13 bases between. The CDR3 DNA sequence: TGTGCCAGCAGTGAGATGGGGGCAAAGGGCTACACCTTC. Translating gives CASSEMGAKGYTF. The full variable domain, with the rest looked up from reference TRBV2 and TRBJ1-2, is EPEVTQTPSHQVTQMGQEVILRCVPISNHLYFYWYRQILGQKVEFLVSFYNNEISEKSEIFDDQFSVERPDGSNFTLKIRSTKLEDSAMYFCASSEMGAKGYTFGSGTRLTVV.

The CDR3 spells CASSSATSDYGYTF. The CDR3, as DNA: TGTGCCAGCAGCTCGGCGACGTCGGACTATGGCTACACCTTC. The chain joins TRBV7-9 to TRBJ1-2; D ambiguous. CDR1 SEHNR and CDR2 FQNEAQ come from the germline V gene (reference sequence). The CDR3 length is 14 residues. The germline V and J ends were trimmed by 4 bases and 3 bases, with 12 bases remaining between them.

The chain carries TRBV19 and TRBJ1-5; perhaps TRBD1 as D (6 bases). Between the trimmed V and J ends, which lost 3 bases and 3 bases, there was a span of 9 bases. CDR1 is LNHDA and CDR2 is SQIVND in the germline V gene (reference sequence). This CDR3 contains 14 residues. The CDR3 DNA reads TGTGCCAGTAGTATCCACAGGGCCAATCAGCCCCAGCATTTT. Translated, it gives CASSIHRANQPQHF.

The chain recombines TRBV18 with TRBJ1-1; D call uncertain. V shed 6 bases and J shed 6 bases, with 14 bases lying between them. The CDR3 has 13 amino acids. Per the germline V gene, CDR1 is KGHSH and CDR2 is LQKENI. CDR3 sequence (DNA): TGTGCCAGCTCGCGCGACTCGGTCTCTGAAGCTTTCTTT. It encodes CASSRDSVSEAFF.

The chain is built from TRBV4-1 and TRBJ2-2, with D hard to call. This CDR3 contains 15 residues. Germline V gene lookup returns CDR1 MGHRA and CDR2 YSYEKL. V lost 5 bases to trimming and J lost 6 bases, with 16 bases between them. CDR3 residues: CASSETRSGAGELFF. The CDR3 DNA sequence: TGCGCCAGCAGCGAAACACGTAGTGGGGCCGGGGAGCTGTTTTTT.

This rearrangement joins TRBV7-3 to TRBJ1-2; 9 bases fit TRBD1. V gave up 5 bases and J gave up 4 bases; unmatched junction bases: 11. The V gene's germline CDR1 is SGHTA and CDR2 FQGTGA. CDR3 length: 16 amino acids. The CDR3 protein is CASSAQQGALPYGYTF. The CDR3 bases are TGTGCCAGCAGCGCCCAACAGGGGGCCCTCCCCTATGGCTACACCTTC.

This clone was detected once. V usage is TRBV10-3 and J usage is TRBJ2-5; 7 positions agree with TRBD2. V shed 10 bases, J shed 5 bases, and the junction held 13 bases outside the gene matches. The CDR3 spans 14 residues. Germline V gives CDR1 ENHRY, CDR2 SYGVKD. The CDR3, as DNA: TGTGCCACAAACCGGGGCAGCGGGACGGAGACCCAGTACTTC. It codes for CATNRGSGTETQYF.

This chain links TRBV6-5 with TRBJ1-1; no reliable D call. V lost 7 bases to trimming and J lost 3 bases, with 12 bases between them. Germline V gives CDR1 MNHEY, CDR2 SVGAGI. There are 13 residues in the CDR3. CDR3 region: CASNRRRDTEAFF. The CDR3 DNA reads TGTGCCAGCAACCGGCGACGGGACACTGAAGCTTTCTTT.

The chain recombines TRBV2 with TRBJ2-1; 11 nucleotides agree with TRBD2. This CDR3 has 15 amino acids. Trimming cost V 3 bases and J 9 bases; bases outside gene matches: 7. Germline V gene lookup returns CDR1 SNHLY and CDR2 FYNNEI. CDR3 DNA: TGTGCCAGCAGTGAGGCTAGCGGGAGGAATGGTGAGCAGTTCTTC. This codes for CASSEASGRNGEQFF.

The chain uses TRBV6-6 and TRBJ1-2, with D maybe TRBD1 (5 bases). The V and J ends lost 7 bases and 7 bases respectively, with 16 bases between them. The CDR3 covers 13 residues. The germline CDR1 and CDR2 sequences are MNHNY and SVGAGI (reference sequence). This chain's CDR3 is CASTPKDISGYTF. CDR3 in DNA: TGTGCCAGCACCCCGAAGGACATTTCTGGCTACACCTTC.

CDR3 nucleotide sequence: TGTGCCAGCAGTTTATATCGCGGGGAGCTGTTTTTT. Translating it yields CASSLYRGELFF. The rearrangement joins TRBV27 to TRBJ2-2; no clear D. With 1 base removed from V and 7 bases from J, the gap between germline ends came to 4 bases. The CDR3 is made up of 12 amino acids. Germline loops: CDR1 MNHEY, CDR2 SMNVEV (reference sequence).

This chain uses TRBV12-3 or TRBV12-4 with TRBJ1-2; 7 bases map to TRBD1. V lost 3 bases to trimming and J lost 8 bases; unmatched junction nucleotides: 6. This CDR3 is 13 amino acids long. As DNA, the CDR3 is TGTGCCAGCAGTTTCACGACAGGGAGAGGCTACACCTTC. Translating it yields CASSFTTGRGYTF.

V is TRBV6-2 or TRBV6-3 and J is TRBJ1-1; tentative D call: TRBD1 (6 bases). CDR3 length: 14 residues. V was pared by 5 bases and J by 7 bases, with 17 bases between. CDR1 is MNHEY and CDR2 is SVGEGT in the germline V gene. The CDR3 protein is CASSAMTGDYEAFF. CDR3 DNA: TGTGCCAGCAGTGCCATGACAGGAGACTATGAAGCTTTCTTT.

The chain recombines TRBV10-3 with TRBJ1-5; 7 nucleotides match TRBD1. The germline gives CDR1 ENHRY, CDR2 SYGVKD. The CDR3 covers 15 residues. Trimming removed 3 bases from V and 3 bases from J; junction bases left unmatched: 5. This CDR3 is CAISDGQGDNQPQHF. The DNA for the CDR3 is TGTGCCATCAGTGATGGGCAGGGGGACAATCAGCCCCAGCATTTT.

This rearrangement joins TRBV7-6 to TRBJ2-1, with TRBD1 identical over 10 bases. Unmatched junction bases numbered 1, after V lost 5 bases and J lost 0 bases. Germline lookup yields CDR1 SGHVS and CDR2 FNYEAQ. This CDR3 has 15 residues. CDR3: CASSRTGGSYNEQFF. As DNA, the CDR3 is TGTGCCAGCAGCCGGACAGGGGGCTCCTACAATGAGCAGTTCTTC.

The table lists this clone with a count of one. V is TRBV7-3 and J is TRBJ2-1; D is perhaps TRBD2 (5 bases). V gave up 2 bases and J gave up 0 bases, with 5 bases separating them. The CDR3 has 14 residues. Germline V CDR1 and CDR2: SGHTA, FQGTGA. CDR3 nucleotide sequence: TGTGCCAGCAGCTTAGGGAGCTCCTACAATGAGCAGTTCTTC. This gives the protein CASSLGSSYNEQFF. The whole variable domain, remainder taken from reference TRBV7-3 and TRBJ2-1, is GAGVSQTPSNKVTEKGKYVELRCDPISGHTALYWYRQSLGQGPEFLIYFQGTGAADDSGLPNDRFFAVRPEGSVSTLKIQRTERGDSAVYLCASSLGSSYNEQFFGPGTRLTVL.

The rearrangement links TRBV23-1 to TRBJ1-5, with a possible D match to TRBD1 (6 bases). TRBV23-1 belongs to the ORF category, with a function that is uncertain. Trimming took off 0 bases at V and 0 bases at J, with 12 bases between the two ends. The CDR3 loop spans 17 amino acids. CDR3 nucleotides: TGCGCCAGCAGTCAATCGGGAGGACAGTATAGCAATCAGCCCCAGCATTTT. It yields the protein CASSQSGGQYSNQPQHF.

The chain recombines TRBV12-3 or TRBV12-4 with TRBJ2-1; 8 bases map to TRBD1. The trim removed 7 bases at V and 16 bases at J, leaving 12 bases unmatched. The CDR3 consists of 12 residues. The chain's CDR3 is CASNPGGQALFF. The CDR3 nucleotides read TGTGCCAGCAATCCAGGGGGCCAGGCTCTCTTCTTC.